The present entry profiles one T cell receptor beta chain with its context. This clone was found once. Its antigen is not yet known. The input lacks base qualities; no much larger clone sits a single base away. The collaborating institutions used their own protocols to collect whole blood in K2EDTA tubes. Collaborator samples were shipped for TCRbeta analysis as frozen whole blood, isolated PBMCs, or DNA extracted from either sample type. This entry is derived from a study of blood T cell repertoires in COVID-19 (dated by TCRdb to the early 2020s). For the wider study: The collaborator samples originated in the United States, Italy and Spain and spanned the acute and convalescent phases of COVID-19. The repertoires were released in a freely available public database intended as a resource for research on the immune response to SARS-CoV-2. Where available, HLA class I and class II types were obtained from metadata supplied by the sample provider rather than from assay-based typing. Sample metadata almost always included a de-identified subject ID, COVID-19 status, age in years and sex. Deeply sampled blood TCRbeta repertoires from subjects exposed to, actively infected with, or recovered from COVID-19 were included in the dataset. The material from the prospective study consisted of cDNA or gDNA derived from T cells, B-cell-depleted T cells, or PBMCs. Samples were obtained from the ongoing ImmuneRACE study (first 160 participants) and from 950 to 1,500 subjects provided by 6 global collaborators. The research as a whole found: Clinical and demographic metadata were provided uncurated, with the amount varying by source and participant.

TCRbeta CDR3 regions were amplified from genomic DNA by means of the immunoSEQ Assay, a bias-controlled multiplex PCR. From the authors' description of their analysis: Nucleated cell counts per sample were estimated from amplification of reference gene primers within the assay. To quantify the absolute abundance of each unique TCRbeta CDR3 rearrangement, sequence reads were collapsed and filtered. For each sample, productive Simpson clonality was calculated as the square root of Simpson's diversity index over productive rearrangements. TCRdb mirrors the immuneACCESS table, restricted to in-frame sequences. Some clones are absent from its copies; in checked studies, under half trace to an unresolved V gene, and the reason for the others is unknown. From that table come the V and J calls and clone size; the DNA was used to work out D and trimming. The sample table lists 200,000 to 300,000 clones, 88% of them with a count of one. The ten largest clones take up more than 0.55% of the sample.

What was sequenced was peripheral blood. The sequence was collected from a human donor in a cohort sampled during active COVID-19.

The sequence in DNA is TGTGCCAGCGGCCCTCGAGGGAATCAGCCCCAGCATTTT. It translates as CASGPRGNQPQHF. The chain is made from TRBV5-8 and TRBJ1-5; the D gene remains uncertain. Relative to germline, V is 7 bases shorter and J is 4 bases shorter, with 12 bases between their ends. Based on the germline V gene, the CDR1 and CDR2 sequences are SGHTS and YDEGEE. There are 13 amino acids in the CDR3, from cysteine to phenylalanine inclusive. Here the CDR3 DNA is all that survives: 39 bases in frame from base 1.